This entry lists 8 T cell receptor beta chains sequenced from one sample in a study of T cells in Graves' hyperthyroidism and ophthalmopathy. RNA transcripts gave rise to amplified TCR beta CDR3 regions. The HTBI primer set was used in a first-round RT-PCR of the TCR CDR3. Each CDR3 protein gets one entry after TCRdb re-called the multiplex PCR reads with MiXCR. This table holds 500,000 or so distinct CDR3 sequences, roughly 18% found once. Sequenced sample: blood. These TCRs come from a woman aged 18-35 years with Graves' ophthalmopathy.

This clonotype was seen ten or more times. This chain uses TRBV6-2 or TRBV6-3 with TRBJ2-7; 9 bases are shared with TRBD1. Germline CDR1 is MNHEY and CDR2 is SVGEGT. Losses at the gene ends were 6 bases for V and 3 bases for J; bases not matched to a gene: 6. This CDR3 spans 14 amino acids. In nucleotides, the CDR3 is TGTGCCAGCAGCCCGGGACAGGGCGTCTACGAGCAGTACTTC. This gives the protein CASSPGQGVYEQYF.

The rearrangement joins TRBV19 to TRBJ2-7; 8 bases line up with TRBD2. Germline CDR1 and CDR2: LNHDA and SQIVND (reference sequence). V shed 1 base, J shed 2 bases, and the junction held 1 base outside the gene matches. The CDR3 has 14 amino acids. The CDR3 is CASSIAGGPYEQYF. The CDR3 DNA reads TGTGCCAGTAGTATAGCGGGAGGGCCCTACGAGCAGTACTTC.

Many counts were recorded for this clonotype. This CDR3 is CASSPVQRGGVQETQYF. The CDR3 region has the DNA TGTGCCAGCAGCCCCGTCCAGCGCGGGGGGGTTCAAGAGACCCAGTACTTC. The rearrangement joins TRBV5-6 to TRBJ2-5; 9 bases are a match to TRBD2. This CDR3 is 17 amino acids long. With 4 bases clipped from V and 2 bases from J, the junction kept 12 bases outside the gene matches. Germline loops: CDR1 SGHDT, CDR2 YYEEEE. The whole variable domain, filled in from reference TRBV5-6 and TRBJ2-5, reads DAGVTQSPTHLIKTRGQQVTLRCSPKSGHDTVSWYQQALGQGPQFIFQYYEEEERQRGNFPDRFSGHQFPNYSSELNVNALLLGDSALYLCASSPVQRGGVQETQYFGPGTRLLVL.

This clonotype has just a few counts. This chain uses TRBV19 with TRBJ2-1; no clear D. The germline V gene encodes CDR1 LNHDA and CDR2 SQIVND (reference sequence). V gave up 2 bases and J gave up 6 bases, with 14 bases separating them. The CDR3 spans 15 residues. Here the CDR3 DNA reads TGTGCCAGTAGTATATATGGGCGATGGGTCAATGAGCAGTTCTTC. It encodes CASSIYGRWVNEQFF. The whole variable domain, remainder taken from reference TRBV19 and TRBJ2-1, is DGGITQSPKYLFRKEGQNVTLSCEQNLNHDAMYWYRQDPGQGLRLIYYSQIVNDFQKGDIAEGYSVSREKKESFPLTVTSAQKNPTAFYLCASSIYGRWVNEQFFGPGTRLTVL.

This clonotype was observed at least ten times. The chain has TRBV5-1 and TRBJ1-4, with D maybe TRBD1 (5 bases). Trimming stripped 1 base from V and 6 bases from J, with 13 bases between. The CDR3 is 15 amino acids. Germline V CDR1 and CDR2: SGHRS, YFSETQ. The chain's CDR3 is CASSLNGGGDEKLFF. The DNA of the CDR3 is TGCGCCAGCAGCTTGAATGGGGGAGGGGATGAAAAACTGTTTTTT.

This clonotype was counted ten times or more. Possible read error: a much larger clone is one base away. This rearrangement joins TRBV13 to TRBJ2-7; D not certain. The CDR3 length is 12 residues. V lost 4 bases to trimming and J lost 0 bases, with 4 bases between them. Germline V lookup: CDR1 PRHDT, CDR2 FYEKMQ (reference sequence). The CDR3 is CASSWSSYEQYF. In nucleotides, the CDR3 is TGTGCCAGCAGCTGGAGCTCCTACGAGCAGTACTTC.

The chain combines TRBV28 with TRBJ1-5; D call uncertain. Trimming took 1 base from V and 4 from J, leaving 5 bases between them. The germline V gene encodes CDR1 MDHEN and CDR2 SYDVKM. The CDR3 has 13 amino acids. CDR3 nucleotides: TGTGCCAGCAGTTTATTCCAGAATCAGCCCCAGCATTTT. Its translation: CASSLFQNQPQHF.

Concerning this clonotype: This clone may be a read error of a much larger clone one base away. This chain connects TRBV7-9 to TRBJ2-3; 8 bases align to TRBD2. The V gene end was trimmed by 3 bases and the J gene end by 0 bases; junction bases not matched to a gene: 11. This CDR3 has 18 residues. Germline V CDR1 and CDR2: SEHNR, FQNEAQ (reference sequence). In DNA form, the CDR3 reads TGTGCCAGCAGCTTTGGACCAGCGGGAGTTAAAAGCACAGATACGCAGTATTTT. Protein product: CASSFGPAGVKSTDTQYF.